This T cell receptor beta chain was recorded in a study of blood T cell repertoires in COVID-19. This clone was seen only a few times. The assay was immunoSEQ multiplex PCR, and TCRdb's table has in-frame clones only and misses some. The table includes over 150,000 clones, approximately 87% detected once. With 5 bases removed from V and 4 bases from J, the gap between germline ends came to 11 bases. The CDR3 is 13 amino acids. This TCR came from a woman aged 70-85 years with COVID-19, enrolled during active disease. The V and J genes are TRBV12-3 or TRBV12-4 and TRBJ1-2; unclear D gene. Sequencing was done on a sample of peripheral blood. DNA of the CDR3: TGTGCCAGCAGTGAACAGAGTAGCTATGGCTACACCTTC. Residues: CASSEQSSYGYTF.